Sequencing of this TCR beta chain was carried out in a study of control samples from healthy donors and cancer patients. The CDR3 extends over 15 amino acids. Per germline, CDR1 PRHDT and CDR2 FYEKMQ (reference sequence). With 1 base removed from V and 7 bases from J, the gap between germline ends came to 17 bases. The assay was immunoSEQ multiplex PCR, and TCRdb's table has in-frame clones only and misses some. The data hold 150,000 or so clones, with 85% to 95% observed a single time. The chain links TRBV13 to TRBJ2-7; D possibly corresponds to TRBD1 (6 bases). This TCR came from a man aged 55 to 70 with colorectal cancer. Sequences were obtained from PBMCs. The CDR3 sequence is CASSLVQGLGTEQYF. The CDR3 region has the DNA TGTGCCAGCAGCTTAGTACAGGGTCTTGGTACGGAGCAGTACTTC.